Below are 15 T cell receptor beta chains sequenced from a single sample in a study of blood T cell repertoires in COVID-19. The repertoire was sequenced with immunoSEQ multiplex PCR; TCRdb's copy has only in-frame clones and lacks some. Seen here are some 270,000 clones, roughly 89% observed once, and the top ten hold 4% to 5%. The specimen was peripheral blood. These receptors all come from a middle-aged woman who had recovered from COVID-19.

This rearrangement joins TRBV5-1 to TRBJ2-3; D is possibly TRBD2 (5 bases). V shed 0 bases and J shed 4 bases, with 15 bases lying between them. The CDR3 runs to 16 residues. Germline CDR1 reads SGHRS; CDR2 reads YFSETQ. The CDR3 nucleotides read TGCGCCAGCAGCTTGGGTATCCATCGGGATTCAGATACGCAGTATTTT. Translated: CASSLGIHRDSDTQYF.

This clone came up once. The J gene is TRBJ1-2, the V gene TRBV28; tentative D call: TRBD1 (5 bases). Trimming pared 6 bases from V and 4 bases from J, leaving 18 bases between. CDR1 MDHEN and CDR2 SYDVKM come from the germline V gene. CDR3 length: 15 amino acids. CDR3 DNA: TGTGCCAGCAGCCTCAAGCGGGACGGACTCTATGGCTACACCTTC. It specifies CASSLKRDGLYGYTF.

The chain carries TRBV19 and TRBJ2-4; 8 bases are a match to TRBD1. This CDR3 is built from 15 residues. J gave up 2 bases and V 3 bases, and 3 bases lay outside the gene matches. In germline, CDR1 is LNHDA, CDR2 SQIVND (reference sequence). CDR3 region: CASSMAGGPKNIQYF. The CDR3 DNA sequence: TGTGCCAGTAGTATGGCAGGGGGCCCCAAAAACATTCAGTACTTC.

As to this clone: One junction end does not reproduce the germline sequence, and a read error may be involved. This chain links TRBV2 with TRBJ2-3; the D gene is possibly TRBD1 (5 bases). There are 12 residues in the CDR3. Germline assignment: CDR1 SNHLY and CDR2 FYNNEI. The CDR3 DNA reads as TGTGCCAGCAGTTTAGCCGTCGAAACACAGGTTTTT. It codes for CASSLAVETQVF.

The chain joins TRBV15 to TRBJ2-1, with 11 nucleotides matching TRBD2. From germline, CDR1 is LNHNV and CDR2 YYDKDF (reference sequence). Trimming at V came to 8 bases and at J to 7 bases, leaving 10 bases not matched to a gene. There are 15 residues in the CDR3. The chain's CDR3 is CATSNSGGASNEQFF. CDR3 sequence (DNA): TGTGCCACCTCTAATAGCGGGGGGGCTTCAAATGAGCAGTTCTTC.

This rearrangement joins TRBV30 to TRBJ2-1; 9 nucleotides line up with TRBD2. The CDR3 extends over 17 amino acids. The V and J ends lost 2 bases and 2 bases, in that order; junction bases with no gene match: 10. CDR1 is GTSNPN, CDR2 SVGIG, per germline (reference sequence). The CDR3 region is CAWSSPGSGRTYNEQFF. CDR3 DNA: TGTGCCTGGAGTTCACCTGGTAGCGGGAGAACCTACAATGAGCAGTTCTTC.

The chain joins TRBV6-5 to TRBJ1-1; weak D call: TRBD1 (6 bases). V lost 6 bases, J lost 4 bases, and 12 bases lay in between. The CDR3 extends over 13 amino acids. From germline, CDR1 is MNHEY and CDR2 SVGAGI. CDR3 sequence (DNA): TGTGCCAGCAGACAGGGTTCTCTCACTGAAGCTTTCTTT. Translated: CASRQGSLTEAFF.

The CDR3 sequence is CASSRSLGADNTGELFF. The DNA of the CDR3 is TGTGCCAGCAGCCGATCTCTAGGGGCAGATAACACCGGGGAGCTGTTTTTT. This chain uses TRBV5-4 with TRBJ2-2; perhaps TRBD1 as D (5 bases). The V and J ends lost 4 bases and 2 bases respectively, with 18 bases between them. Germline assignment: CDR1 SGHNT and CDR2 YYREEE (reference sequence). CDR3 length: 17 amino acids.

The gene calls are TRBV6-5 and TRBJ1-6; tentatively, D is TRBD1 (6 bases). This CDR3 region has 13 residues. Germline-derived CDR1 and CDR2 are MNHEY and SVGAGI. Trimming took off 10 bases at V and 10 bases at J, with 17 bases between the two ends. CDR3 residues: CATRRGGWSPLHF. In nucleotides, the CDR3 is TGTGCCACTAGGCGAGGGGGATGGTCACCCCTCCACTTT.

J is TRBJ2-1 and V is TRBV9, with 7 bases matching TRBD2. The CDR3 is 14 residues long. V was clipped by 6 bases and J by 6 bases; unmatched bases: 9. The germline CDR1 and CDR2 sequences are SGDLS and YYNGEE. The chain's CDR3 is CASNHREGINEQFF. As DNA, the CDR3 is TGTGCCAGCAACCATAGGGAGGGGATCAATGAGCAGTTCTTC.

The chain combines TRBV11-2 with TRBJ2-2, with 7 bases lining up with TRBD1. Germline CDR1 SGHAT, CDR2 FQNNGV. V trimming: 5 bases; J trimming: 1 base; junction bases outside the gene matches: 4. CDR3 length: 15 residues. The CDR3 protein is CASSQDRVNTGELFF. In DNA, the CDR3 is TGTGCCAGCAGCCAAGACAGGGTGAACACCGGGGAGCTGTTTTTT.

The V gene is TRBV13, the J gene TRBJ2-1, with 15 bases identical to TRBD2. V lost 4 bases and J lost 9; bases outside the gene matches: 4. The CDR3 is 15 amino acids. CDR1 is PRHDT and CDR2 is FYEKMQ in the germline V gene (reference sequence). The CDR3 region is CASSSRTSGRVEQFF. CDR3 DNA sequence: TGTGCCAGCAGCTCTCGGACTAGCGGGAGGGTTGAGCAGTTCTTC. The variable domain in full, completed from reference TRBV13 and TRBJ2-1, reads AAGVIQSPRHLIKEKRETATLKCYPIPRHDTVYWYQQGPGQDPQFLISFYEKMQSDKGSIPDRFSAQQFSDYHSELNMSSLELGDSALYFCASSSRTSGRVEQFFGPGTRLTVL.

This rearrangement joins TRBV11-2 to TRBJ2-5, with D maybe TRBD1 (5 bases). The CDR3 has 15 amino acids. V was shortened by 3 bases and J by 4 bases, with 15 bases between the two germline ends. In germline, CDR1 is SGHAT, CDR2 FQNNGV. The CDR3 nucleotides are TGTGCCAGCAGCTTTATCACAGGACGTTTAGAGACCCAGTACTTC. Amino acids: CASSFITGRLETQYF.

J is TRBJ1-2 and V is TRBV19; D is perhaps TRBD1 (5 bases). Germline V gives CDR1 LNHDA, CDR2 SQIVND (reference sequence). The CDR3 loop spans 13 amino acids. V was trimmed by 2 bases and J by 1 base, leaving 5 bases between them. The chain's CDR3 is CASSIQGNYGYTF. The CDR3 DNA is TGTGCCAGTAGTATACAGGGTAACTATGGCTACACCTTC.

This clone was observed a single time. This chain connects TRBV7-2 to TRBJ2-1; the match to TRBD2 covers 13 bases. This CDR3 contains 19 residues. Germline CDR1 and CDR2: SGHTA and FQGNSA. Unmatched junction bases numbered 6, after V lost 1 base and J lost 0 bases. In DNA form, the CDR3 reads TGTGCCAGCAGCTTAGTTGGGACTAGCGGGGCCAGCTCCTACAATGAGCAGTTCTTC. Protein: CASSLVGTSGASSYNEQFF.